The next 8 T cell receptor beta chains were all read from a single sample in a study of Tregs in tolerant kidney transplant recipients. Repertoires were generated with immunoSEQ multiplex PCR, while TCRdb's copy carries only in-frame clones and drops some. The sample has 80,000 to 90,000 clones, more than 90% seen once. The sequenced sample consisted of CD8+ T cells from blood. The receptors were sampled from a human donor in good health.

V and J are TRBV5-4 and TRBJ1-4, with TRBD1 identical over 8 bases. In germline, CDR1 is SGHNT, CDR2 YYREEE (reference sequence). The CDR3 has 13 amino acids. V was pared by 5 bases and J by 5 bases, with 2 bases of the junction left unmatched. The CDR3 region is CASRTGENEKLFF. CDR3 in DNA: TGTGCCAGCAGGACAGGGGAGAATGAAAAACTGTTTTTT.

The rearrangement uses TRBV25-1 and TRBJ1-4, with D tentatively TRBD1 (6 bases). The CDR3 spans 18 residues. The V end was cut by 2 bases, the J end by 2 bases, with 18 bases between. Germline assignment: CDR1 MGHDK and CDR2 SYGVNS. CDR3 nucleotide sequence: TGTGCCAGCAGTGAAATACCGGGACAATCTGCGACTAATGAAAAACTGTTTTTT. This encodes CASSEIPGQSATNEKLFF.

The chain is built from TRBV12-1 and TRBJ2-1. TRBV12-1 is noted as a pseudogene. There are 16 residues in the CDR3. In DNA, the CDR3 is TGTGCCAGCAGCTTAGACGAGCCGTCACCCTACAATGAGCAGTTCTTC. Amino acid sequence: CASSLDEPSPYNEQFF.

The chain has TRBV6-6 and TRBJ2-7; TRBD1 matches at 8 bases. V gave up 6 bases and J gave up 2 bases; unmatched junction bases: 3. The CDR3 has 13 residues. Germline CDR1 reads MNHNY; CDR2 reads SVGAGI (reference sequence). In DNA, the CDR3 is TGTGCCAGCAGCCCGACAGGGGCCTACGAGCAGTACTTC. As protein: CASSPTGAYEQYF.

The chain has TRBV11-2 and TRBJ2-5, with a possible D match to TRBD1 (5 bases). Trimming removed 5 bases at V and 5 bases at J, with 18 bases between. The CDR3 has 15 amino acids. Germline-derived CDR1 and CDR2 are SGHAT and FQNNGV. This CDR3 is CASSLPNRSRETQYF. Here the CDR3 DNA reads TGTGCCAGCAGCCTCCCTAACAGGAGCAGGGAGACCCAGTACTTC.

The rearrangement links TRBV30 to TRBJ1-2, with D perhaps matching TRBD1 (5 bases). The CDR3 length is 12 residues. Between the trimmed V and J ends, which lost 4 bases and 7 bases, there was a span of 13 bases. Per germline, CDR1 GTSNPN and CDR2 SVGIG (reference sequence). CDR3 sequence: CAWNQGGPGYTF. The CDR3 DNA follows: TGTGCCTGGAACCAGGGAGGTCCTGGCTACACCTTC.

The chain links TRBV7-7 to TRBJ2-1; 7 bases agree with TRBD2. V shed 3 bases and J 8 bases; nucleotides not matched to a gene: 10. The CDR3 is made up of 15 amino acids. The V gene's germline CDR1 is SSHAT and CDR2 FNYEAQ (reference sequence). CDR3 amino acids: CASSFRGRGVDEQFF. CDR3 sequence (DNA): TGTGCCAGCAGCTTTCGCGGGAGAGGGGTGGATGAGCAGTTCTTC. The variable domain in full, with the rest retrieved from reference TRBV7-7 and TRBJ2-1, is GAGVSQSPRYKVTKRGQDVTLRCDPISSHATLYWYQQALGQGPEFLTYFNYEAQPDKSGLPSDRFSAERPEGSISTLTIQRTEQRDSAMYRCASSFRGRGVDEQFFGPGTRLTVL.

The chain has TRBV7-6 and TRBJ2-7, with D possibly being TRBD2 (6 bases). Germline V lookup: CDR1 SGHVS, CDR2 FNYEAQ. This CDR3 has 15 residues. V shed 3 bases and J shed 1 base, with 13 bases lying between them. In DNA form, the CDR3 reads TGTGCCAGCAGCTTCAGTAGCGGAGCTTCCTACGAGCAGTACTTC. Translation: CASSFSSGASYEQYF.